The source of this T cell receptor beta chain is a study of beta chain features in type 1 diabetes. The study's findings and limits: Among patients with Type 1 diabetes, TCRB CDR3s were moderately but significantly shorter in every one of the four CD4+ subsets.

Of the isolated RNA, all was reverse transcribed, and so the sequenced material was expressed TCRB transcripts. Generated by immunoSEQ multiplex PCR, the TCRdb table keeps only in-frame clones and is missing some. The sample lists about 360,000 clones, 10% to 15% occurring once. Based on CD45RO/CCR7/CD25/CD127/CD95/CD27, CD4+ regulatory, stem cell-like memory, naive and central memory cells were sorted. Germline CDR1 is MNHEY and CDR2 is SVGAGI. This CDR3 contains 13 residues. Trimming cost V 6 bases and J 5 bases, with 10 bases left between them. This clone has more than one count but fewer than ten. Its antigen is still unknown.

The J gene is TRBJ2-2, the V gene TRBV6-5, with unresolved D. The sequencing input was naive CD4+ T cells from blood. The TCR originated in a man between 18 and 35 years old in good health. DNA for the CDR3: TGTGCCAGCAGCGCTCCCGGGACCGGGGAGCTGTTTTTT. This sequence encodes CASSAPGTGELFF.